This T cell receptor (beta chain) is drawn from a study of cytomegalovirus exposure and HLA in healthy donors. Looked up from germline, CDR1 is SGHNT and CDR2 is YYREEE (reference sequence). The V and J ends lost 4 bases and 0 bases, in that order; junction bases with no gene match: 3. This CDR3 comprises 16 residues. The protocol was immunoSEQ multiplex PCR, while the TCRdb copy is restricted to in-frame clones and leaves out a portion. The profile shows 150,000 to 200,000 clones, 75% to 90% of them singletons. As to this clone: Its antigen is unidentified.

Findings and limits, study-wide: It was confirmed in vitro that three of the CMV-associated chains were specific for CMV antigens.

Sequencing was carried out using PBMCs. The TCR sequence derives from a man between 18 and 35 years old in good health and CMV-seropositive. V usage is TRBV5-4 and J usage is TRBJ2-7, with TRBD2 matching 14 bases. The CDR3 coding sequence is TGTGCCAGCAGCCCGGGACTAGCGGGAGCCTCCTACGAGCAGTACTTC. Its protein product is CASSPGLAGASYEQYF.